The 30 T cell receptor beta chains presented below share a single source sample, sequenced in a study of blood T cell repertoires in COVID-19. Clones were sequenced by immunoSEQ multiplex PCR, and TCRdb holds only the in-frame ones, with some missing. The table has 150,000 to 200,000 clones, 81% seen once; the top ten hold 11%. The sequencing input was peripheral blood. The receptors here all came from a man between 60 and 70 years old with active or convalescent COVID-19.

The chain combines TRBV11-2 with TRBJ2-1; 9 bases align to TRBD1. Trimming at V came to 4 bases and at J to 9 bases, leaving 10 bases not matched to a gene. Germline loops: CDR1 SGHAT, CDR2 FQNNGV. The CDR3 contains 15 residues. For the CDR3, the DNA is TGTGCCAGCAGCTGGGGGACAGGGATAGGTGGTGAGCAGTTCTTC. It is translated as CASSWGTGIGGEQFF.

The CDR3 region is CASTGTESNSPLHF. DNA of the CDR3: TGTGCCAGTACCGGGACAGAGAGCAATTCACCCCTCCACTTT. The rearrangement joins TRBV19 to TRBJ1-6, with 7 nucleotides matching TRBD1. This CDR3 region has 14 residues. Germline V CDR1 and CDR2: LNHDA, SQIVND (reference sequence). Trimming at V came to 7 bases and at J to 7 bases, leaving 7 bases not matched to a gene.

V is TRBV11-2 and J is TRBJ2-5, with 10 bases aligning to TRBD2. The J segment lost 6 bases and the V segment lost 1 base, leaving 11 bases of the junction unmatched. Germline V CDR1 and CDR2: SGHAT, FQNNGV. CDR3 length equals 17 residues. The CDR3 here is CASSLVPASGRRQTQYF. In DNA, the CDR3 is TGTGCCAGCAGCTTAGTTCCGGCTAGCGGGAGAAGGCAGACCCAGTACTTC.

This clone showed up just once. The chain carries TRBV3-1 (or the pseudogene TRBV3-2) and TRBJ2-2; 9 bases match TRBD2. The CDR3 has 14 amino acids. Trimming removed 3 bases from V and 7 bases from J; junction bases left unmatched: 3. Germline V gives CDR1 LGHDT, CDR2 YNNKEL (reference sequence). CDR3 in DNA: TGTGCCAGCAGCCACGGGACTAGCATCGGGGAGCTGTTTTTT. Translating it yields CASSHGTSIGELFF.

CDR3 in DNA: TGTGCCAGCCAAGCGGGGCCAGAGACCCAGTACTTC. It codes for CASQAGPETQYF. The chain is built from TRBV6-5 and TRBJ2-5; 7 bases match TRBD2. The CDR3 is 12 residues long. V shed 8 bases and J 4 bases; nucleotides not matched to a gene: 4. The germline V gene encodes CDR1 MNHEY and CDR2 SVGAGI.

This clone was seen repeatedly, ten times or more. The gene calls are TRBV6-5 and TRBJ1-5; a possible D gene is TRBD1 (6 bases). The CDR3 is made up of 14 amino acids. Trimming removed 5 bases at V and 4 bases at J, with 12 bases between. CDR1 is MNHEY, CDR2 SVGAGI, per germline. The CDR3 DNA reads TGTGCCAGCAGTAAACAGGGTATGAATCAGCCCCAGCATTTT. Translation gives CASSKQGMNQPQHF.

The gene calls are TRBV19 and TRBJ1-1, with D possibly TRBD1 on 5 matching bases. This CDR3 is 14 amino acids long. Germline CDR1 and CDR2: LNHDA and SQIVND (reference sequence). V lost 6 bases and J lost 0, with 11 bases in between. The CDR3 protein is CASRDTSMNTEAFF. The DNA for the CDR3 is TGTGCCAGTAGGGACACATCGATGAACACTGAAGCTTTCTTT.

The rearrangement uses TRBV5-1 and TRBJ1-1, with TRBD1 matching 9 bases. The junction had 10 bases not matched to a gene; V was cut back by 0 bases and J by 4 bases. The CDR3 contains 17 residues. CDR1 and CDR2 (germline): SGHRS, YFSETQ. In nucleotides, the CDR3 is TGCGCCAGCAGCTTGGGGCTGGCGGGACAGGGAGCCACTGAAGCTTTCTTT. Residues: CASSLGLAGQGATEAFF.

The CDR3 spells CSPTGPEDTEAFF. The CDR3 nucleotides read TGCAGCCCCACAGGGCCTGAGGACACTGAAGCTTTCTTT. This sequence joins TRBV29-1 and TRBJ1-1; possible D gene TRBD1, 6 bases. The CDR3 loop spans 13 amino acids. Germline loops: CDR1 SQVTM, CDR2 ANQGSEA. Trimming cost V 8 bases and J 3 bases, with 16 bases left between them.

The chain's CDR3 is CASRSEETQYF. CDR3 DNA: TGTGCCAGCAGATCCGAAGAGACCCAGTACTTC. The V and J genes are TRBV7-2 and TRBJ2-5; no clear D gene. Germline CDR1 and CDR2: SGHTA and FQGNSA. The V end lost 6 bases, the J end lost 3 bases, and 5 bases lay between the germline ends. This CDR3 is 11 amino acids long.

The CDR3 DNA reads as TGTGCCAGCAGTGGGATGGGCGGGGGTAATGAGCAGTTCTTC. This sequence encodes CASSGMGGGNEQFF. The chain uses TRBV2 and TRBJ2-1; the match to TRBD2 covers 7 bases. After removal of 4 bases from V and 7 bases from J, the junction contained 7 bases not matched to a gene. This CDR3 has 14 residues. Per the germline V gene, CDR1 is SNHLY and CDR2 is FYNNEI.

The V call is TRBV24-1, the J call TRBJ1-2; 7 positions agree with TRBD1. Germline loops: CDR1 KGHDR, CDR2 SFDVKD. The CDR3 sequence is 15 residues long. After removal of 4 bases from V and 4 bases from J, the junction contained 8 bases not matched to a gene. The CDR3 nucleotides read TGTGCCACCAGTGAAGGGGACAGTAGACTCTATGGCTACACCTTC. It yields the protein CATSEGDSRLYGYTF.

The chain recombines TRBV5-1 with TRBJ2-2, with 8 bases that match TRBD2. The CDR3 runs to 17 residues. V lost 1 base and J lost 1; bases outside the gene matches: 6. The germline CDR1 and CDR2 sequences are SGHRS and YFSETQ. The CDR3 sequence: CASSLMGLAGNTGELFF. As DNA, the CDR3 is TGCGCCAGCAGCTTGATGGGGCTAGCGGGGAACACCGGGGAGCTGTTTTTT.

The chain employs TRBV4-2 and TRBJ2-2, with D unclear. CDR1 and CDR2 from the germline V gene are LGHNA and YNFKEQ. The CDR3 is made up of 13 amino acids. V lost 0 bases and J lost 8, with 7 bases in between. CDR3 loop: CASSQDSTGELFF. The DNA for the CDR3 is TGTGCCAGCAGCCAAGACAGTACAGGGGAGCTGTTTTTT.

Only a few counts were recorded for this clone. V gene TRBV5-1 combines with J gene TRBJ2-1, with 9 bases fitting TRBD2. Germline assignment: CDR1 SGHRS and CDR2 YFSETQ. The CDR3 consists of 15 residues. Unmatched junction bases numbered 9, after V lost 4 bases and J lost 7 bases. The DNA for the CDR3 is TGCGCCAGCAGCCGCACTAGCGGGCACGAAAATGAGCAGTTCTTC. It specifies CASSRTSGHENEQFF. The variable domain in full, completed from reference TRBV5-1 and TRBJ2-1, reads KAGVTQTPRYLIKTRGQQVTLSCSPISGHRSVSWYQQTPGQGLQFLFEYFSETQRNKGNFPGRFSGRQFSNSRSEMNVSTLELGDSALYLCASSRTSGHENEQFFGPGTRLTVL.

This chain links TRBV7-8 with TRBJ2-7; D is perhaps TRBD2 (6 bases). The CDR3 extends over 14 amino acids. V gave up 6 bases and J gave up 6 bases, with 18 bases separating them. CDR1 and CDR2 (germline): SGHVS, FQNEAQ. The CDR3 region is CASSFGVAASEQYF. The CDR3 nucleotides are TGTGCCAGCAGTTTCGGGGTAGCGGCCTCCGAGCAGTACTTC.

This chain joins TRBV5-1 and TRBJ1-2; TRBD1 matches at 7 bases. V lost 0 bases and J lost 2; bases outside the gene matches: 7. Germline lookup yields CDR1 SGHRS and CDR2 YFSETQ. The length of the CDR3 is 16 residues. CDR3 loop: CASSLGGTENNYGYTF. CDR3 DNA: TGCGCCAGCAGCTTGGGGGGGACAGAGAACAACTATGGCTACACCTTC. The whole variable domain, filled in from reference TRBV5-1 and TRBJ1-2, reads KAGVTQTPRYLIKTRGQQVTLSCSPISGHRSVSWYQQTPGQGLQFLFEYFSETQRNKGNFPGRFSGRQFSNSRSEMNVSTLELGDSALYLCASSLGGTENNYGYTFGSGTRLTVV.

This clone was recorded once. Other DNA variants within this sample encode the same CDR3. The chain employs TRBV5-1 and TRBJ1-1; TRBD1 aligns across 9 bases. The CDR3 is made up of 15 amino acids. V gave up 0 bases and J gave up 4 bases; unmatched junction bases: 4. Germline V gene sequence: CDR1 SGHRS, CDR2 YFSETQ. In DNA form, the CDR3 reads TGCGCCAGCAGCTTGGGGGGACAGGGACGCACTGAAGCTTTCTTT. Its translation is CASSLGGQGRTEAFF.

The sample holds a few counts of this clone. The V gene is TRBV19, the J gene TRBJ1-2; D possibly corresponds to TRBD1 (5 bases). Germline lookup yields CDR1 LNHDA and CDR2 SQIVND (reference sequence). The CDR3 has 15 residues. V gave up 10 bases and J gave up 0 bases, with 18 bases separating them. The DNA of the CDR3 is TGTGCCACCCGAAGGCCCGGGGGGACTAACTATGGCTACACCTTC. This codes for CATRRPGGTNYGYTF. Full variable domain (remainder filled in from reference TRBV19 and TRBJ1-2): DGGITQSPKYLFRKEGQNVTLSCEQNLNHDAMYWYRQDPGQGLRLIYYSQIVNDFQKGDIAEGYSVSREKKESFPLTVTSAQKNPTAFYLCATRRPGGTNYGYTFGSGTRLTVV.

The CDR3 spells CASSYSRGDRLNEQFF. CDR3 in DNA: TGTGCCAGCAGTTACTCGAGGGGGGACAGGCTCAATGAGCAGTTCTTC. V gene TRBV6-6 combines with J gene TRBJ2-1; 8 bases line up with TRBD1. The CDR3 is 16 residues long. The V segment lost 0 bases and the J segment 6 bases; nucleotides outside the gene matches: 7. Germline CDR1 MNHNY, CDR2 SVGAGI (reference sequence).

The genes are TRBV11-2 and TRBJ1-4, with TRBD1 matching 11 bases. Trimming removed 2 bases from V and 2 bases from J; junction bases left unmatched: 10. The CDR3 totals 19 residues. CDR1 SGHAT and CDR2 FQNNGV come from the germline V gene. The CDR3 nucleotides read TGTGCCAGCAGCTTAAATTCCGGACAGGGGGCAGGGACTAATGAAAAACTGTTTTTT. As protein: CASSLNSGQGAGTNEKLFF.

J is TRBJ1-1 and V is TRBV6-2 or TRBV6-3, with TRBD1 as a possible D gene (6 bases). The CDR3 consists of 13 residues. Trimming removed 4 bases at V and 8 bases at J, with 14 bases between. The germline gives CDR1 MNHEY, CDR2 SVGEGT. CDR3 loop: CASSSPGGFEAFF. The CDR3 nucleotides read TGTGCCAGCAGTTCCCCGGGGGGCTTCGAAGCTTTCTTT.

The chain has TRBV3-1 (or the pseudogene TRBV3-2) and TRBJ2-6; D unresolved. Germline V gives CDR1 LGHDT, CDR2 YNNKEL (reference sequence). This CDR3 is 17 amino acids long. V was cut by 1 base and J by 0 bases, with 10 bases left in between. The CDR3 is CASSQVLVSSGANVLTF. The CDR3, as DNA: TGTGCCAGCAGCCAAGTTTTGGTGAGCTCTGGGGCCAACGTCCTGACTTTC.

CDR3: CSVGDRNAIRQYF. As DNA, the CDR3 is TGCAGCGTTGGAGACAGGAATGCTATAAGGCAGTACTTC. V gene TRBV29-1 combines with J gene TRBJ2-7; maybe TRBD1 (6 bases). V lost 4 bases to trimming and J lost 9 bases, with 19 bases between them. From germline, CDR1 is SQVTM and CDR2 ANQGSEA. This CDR3 region has 13 residues.

This clone was observed a few times. V gene TRBV20-1 combines with J gene TRBJ2-1; TRBD1 matches 8 bases. Germline values: CDR1 DFQATT, CDR2 SNEGSKA (reference sequence). Trimming cost V 3 bases and J 9 bases; bases outside gene matches: 7. This CDR3 is 13 amino acids long. The DNA of the CDR3 is TGCAGTGCTAGTACCGGACAGGGAGGTGAGCAGTTCTTC. Its protein product is CSASTGQGGEQFF.

V and J are TRBV5-1 and TRBJ2-3; TRBD2 matches at 8 bases. The CDR3 is 16 residues long. The junction had 6 bases not matched to a gene; V was cut back by 0 bases and J by 3 bases. Germline V gene data show CDR1 as SGHRS and CDR2 as YFSETQ. CDR3 in amino acids: CASSLDPGGPTDTQYF. As DNA, the CDR3 is TGCGCCAGCAGCTTGGATCCGGGAGGGCCGACAGATACGCAGTATTTT.

This rearrangement joins TRBV15 to TRBJ2-5; D possibly corresponds to TRBD2 (5 bases). V lost 5 bases to trimming and J lost 4 bases, with 11 bases between them. This CDR3 is built from 13 residues. Germline values: CDR1 LNHNV, CDR2 YYDKDF (reference sequence). CDR3 sequence reads: CATSLGLVETQYF. CDR3 nucleotides: TGTGCCACCAGCCTCGGACTCGTAGAGACCCAGTACTTC.

The rearrangement joins TRBV10-3 to TRBJ2-7; 12 bases are shared with TRBD2. Trimming at V came to 11 bases and at J to 2 bases, leaving 10 bases not matched to a gene. There are 15 residues in the CDR3. Germline lookup yields CDR1 ENHRY and CDR2 SYGVKD. The CDR3 sequence is CAGSEGLAGTYEQYF. The CDR3 nucleotides read TGTGCCGGCTCGGAAGGACTAGCGGGAACCTACGAGCAGTACTTC.

V usage is TRBV6-1 and J usage is TRBJ2-2, with TRBD2 as a possible D gene (5 bases). The germline gives CDR1 MNHNS, CDR2 SASEGT. Trimming removed 2 bases at V and 5 bases at J, with 9 bases between. This CDR3 spans 14 amino acids. CDR3 loop: CASSESGITGELFF. CDR3 nucleotides: TGTGCCAGCAGTGAATCCGGGATAACCGGGGAGCTGTTTTTT.

This chain uses TRBV10-1 with TRBJ1-4; D unclear. Trimming pared 6 bases from V and 0 bases from J, leaving 17 bases between. CDR3 length: 17 amino acids. The germline V gene encodes CDR1 WNHNN and CDR2 SYGVQD (reference sequence). This chain's CDR3 is CASRGQGEVATNEKLFF. Written as DNA, the CDR3 is TGCGCCAGCAGAGGTCAAGGAGAAGTTGCAACTAATGAAAAACTGTTTTTT.